The 30 T cell receptor beta chains below were found in one sample sequenced in a study of T cell clonotyping in hematopoietic cell transplantation. The table came from immunoSEQ multiplex PCR; TCRdb's copy has only in-frame clones and leaves some out. The sample gives roughly 37,000 clones, approximately 89% of which show up once; roughly 1.8% is in the top ten. The sequenced material came from peripheral blood mononuclear cells. The receptors were sampled from a woman in her thirties or forties in good health. Some clones in this sample may be carry-over from other donors' samples.

The V and J genes are TRBV13 and TRBJ2-4; D could derive from TRBD1 or TRBD2 (5 bases each). The CDR3 loop spans 14 amino acids. The V end was cut by 4 bases, the J end by 3 bases, with 10 bases between. CDR1 and CDR2 from the germline V gene are PRHDT and FYEKMQ (reference sequence). The CDR3 here is CASSSGTGKNIQYF. CDR3 coding DNA: TGTGCCAGCAGCTCCGGGACGGGCAAAAACATTCAGTACTTC. Complete variable domain (other parts from reference TRBV13 and TRBJ2-4): AAGVIQSPRHLIKEKRETATLKCYPIPRHDTVYWYQQGPGQDPQFLISFYEKMQSDKGSIPDRFSAQQFSDYHSELNMSSLELGDSALYFCASSSGTGKNIQYFGAGTRLSVL.

The chain recombines TRBV28 with TRBJ1-2, with D perhaps TRBD1 (5 bases). Germline lookup yields CDR1 MDHEN and CDR2 SYDVKM. CDR3 size: 12 residues. Trimming left V 11 bases short and J 5 bases short, with 15 bases between. The CDR3 DNA reads TGTGCCTCTAGTGGGGCAGCATATGGCTACACCTTC. Its translation is CASSGAAYGYTF.

The rearrangement joins TRBV6-5 to TRBJ2-2, with 8 bases lining up with TRBD2. The CDR3 sequence is 15 residues long. In germline, CDR1 is MNHEY, CDR2 SVGAGI. Trimming at V came to 4 bases and at J to 4 bases, leaving 5 bases not matched to a gene. CDR3 in DNA: TGTGCCAGCAGTTTTTCCGGGACTAGCACCGGGGAGCTGTTTTTT. This encodes CASSFSGTSTGELFF.

The chain links TRBV7-9 to TRBJ2-5; tentatively, D is TRBD2 (6 bases). Germline values: CDR1 SEHNR, CDR2 FQNEAQ (reference sequence). The V end was cut by 0 bases, the J end by 4 bases, with 6 bases between. The CDR3 is made up of 13 amino acids. The CDR3 DNA reads TGTGCCAGCAGCTTAGCGGGAGGAGAGACCCAGTACTTC. It specifies CASSLAGGETQYF.

This clone has just one count. The junction departs from the called germline gene at one end, perhaps through a read error. J is TRBJ2-5 and V is TRBV7-2; D is ambiguous. From germline, CDR1 is SGHTA and CDR2 FQGNSA. There are 13 residues in the CDR3. CDR3 in DNA: TGTGCCAGCAGCTTAGGTAACCAAGGGACCCAGTACTTC. This translates into CASSLGNQGTQYF.

The CDR3 protein is CASRPGQENTEAFF. CDR3 nucleotide sequence: TGTGCCAGCAGACCGGGACAGGAAAACACTGAAGCTTTCTTT. The V gene is TRBV2, the J gene TRBJ1-1; TRBD1 agrees at 8 bases. CDR1 and CDR2 (germline): SNHLY, FYNNEI. The CDR3 spans 14 residues. Unmatched junction bases numbered 5, after V lost 6 bases and J lost 2 bases.

The chain joins TRBV19 to TRBJ2-7; D remains ambiguous. The CDR3 length is 14 residues. The V end was cut by 1 base, the J end by 0 bases, with 7 bases between. Germline CDR1 and CDR2: LNHDA and SQIVND (reference sequence). CDR3 region: CASSIGPASYEQYF. CDR3 DNA sequence: TGTGCCAGTAGTATAGGCCCAGCCTCCTACGAGCAGTACTTC.

This sequence joins TRBV7-2 and TRBJ1-3; D ambiguous. V shed 2 bases and J shed 0 bases, with 11 bases lying between them. CDR3 length equals 16 residues. The germline V gene has CDR1 SGHTA and CDR2 FQGNSA. The CDR3 coding sequence is TGTGCCAGCAGCTTAATGATTACCCTCTCTGGAAACACCATATATTTT. This translates into CASSLMITLSGNTIYF.

V gene TRBV19 combines with J gene TRBJ2-3; weak D call: TRBD2 (6 bases). Trimming removed 1 base from V and 1 base from J, with 6 bases in between. The CDR3 sequence is 14 residues long. The V gene's germline CDR1 is LNHDA and CDR2 SQIVND (reference sequence). The CDR3 sequence: CASSIGGGTDTQYF. The CDR3, as DNA: TGTGCCAGTAGTATAGGGGGGGGCACAGATACGCAGTATTTT.

This chain connects TRBV27 to TRBJ2-7; 9 bases match TRBD2. Trimming removed 5 bases from V and 3 bases from J; junction bases left unmatched: 2. CDR1 and CDR2 (germline): MNHEY, SMNVEV (reference sequence). This CDR3 has 13 residues. The CDR3 spells CASSLTSGYEQYF. CDR3 DNA sequence: TGTGCCAGCAGTCTGACTAGCGGCTACGAGCAGTACTTC.

The J gene is TRBJ2-7, the V gene TRBV27; 8 bases line up with TRBD2. V was clipped by 6 bases and J by 3 bases; unmatched bases: 13. The CDR3 consists of 16 residues. Germline V CDR1 and CDR2: MNHEY, SMNVEV (reference sequence). The CDR3 spells CASRVTGGTSLYEQYF. Here the CDR3 DNA reads TGTGCCAGCAGGGTCACGGGGGGGACTAGTCTCTACGAGCAGTACTTC.

The chain links TRBV28 to TRBJ1-2; D may be TRBD1 (6 bases). From germline, CDR1 is MDHEN and CDR2 SYDVKM. V lost 7 bases to trimming and J lost 7 bases, with 16 bases between them. This CDR3 is 13 amino acids long. The CDR3 DNA is TGTGCCAGCACTCTGGGGGGGGCGCGTGGCTACACCTTC. Its protein is CASTLGGARGYTF.

The chain links TRBV19 to TRBJ2-7, with TRBD1 matching 11 bases. The length of the CDR3 is 15 residues. V shed 6 bases and J 5 bases; nucleotides not matched to a gene: 9. CDR1 and CDR2 from the germline V gene are LNHDA and SQIVND (reference sequence). CDR3 residues: CASRPHRDRGDEQYF. The CDR3 DNA is TGTGCCAGTAGACCCCACCGGGACAGGGGGGACGAGCAGTACTTC.

The rearrangement links TRBV28 to TRBJ1-4; D is uncertain. From germline, CDR1 is MDHEN and CDR2 SYDVKM. The CDR3 sequence is 15 residues long. V was clipped by 7 bases and J by 5 bases, with 17 bases between them. CDR3 sequence reads: CASTPWGDTNEKLFF. The CDR3 coding sequence is TGTGCCAGCACCCCCTGGGGAGACACAAATGAAAAACTGTTTTTT.

The V call is TRBV5-4, the J call TRBJ2-5; D may match TRBD1 or TRBD2 (5 bases each). This CDR3 is built from 14 residues. V lost 7 bases to trimming and J lost 5 bases, with 18 bases between them. Germline V gives CDR1 SGHNT, CDR2 YYREEE (reference sequence). Here the CDR3 DNA reads TGTGCCAGCCACCAGGGAGTAGTGTGGGAGACCCAGTACTTC. It codes for CASHQGVVWETQYF.

The rearrangement links TRBV7-2 to TRBJ2-7, with 7 bases aligning to TRBD2. The CDR3 has 15 residues. V shed 3 bases, J shed 6 bases, and the junction held 11 bases outside the gene matches. Germline assignment: CDR1 SGHTA and CDR2 FQGNSA. CDR3 sequence: CASSFNAGEGGEQYF. CDR3 DNA: TGTGCCAGCAGCTTTAATGCGGGAGAGGGCGGCGAGCAGTACTTC. Based on the CDR3 plus reference TRBV7-2 and TRBJ2-7, the full variable domain is GAGVSQSPSNKVTEKGKDVELRCDPISGHTALYWYRQSLGQGLEFLIYFQGNSAPDKSGLPSDRFSAERTGGSVSTLTIQRTQQEDSAVYLCASSFNAGEGGEQYFGPGTRLTVT.

J is TRBJ2-3 and V is TRBV20-1; D is uncertain. Trimming stripped 3 bases from V and 7 bases from J, with 8 bases between. CDR1 and CDR2 from the germline V gene are DFQATT and SNEGSKA (reference sequence). The CDR3 has 11 amino acids. CDR3 region: CSASSRYTQYF. The CDR3 bases are TGCAGTGCTAGTAGTAGATATACGCAGTATTTT.

The chain employs TRBV5-6 and TRBJ1-1, with a tentative D call TRBD1 (5 bases). Trimming pared 1 base from V and 6 bases from J, leaving 10 bases between. This CDR3 contains 13 residues. The germline CDR1 and CDR2 sequences are SGHDT and YYEEEE. CDR3 sequence (DNA): TGTGCCAGCAGCTTGTCTCCCAGGGCTGAAGCTTTCTTT. It translates to CASSLSPRAEAFF. The whole variable domain, remainder taken from reference TRBV5-6 and TRBJ1-1, is DAGVTQSPTHLIKTRGQQVTLRCSPKSGHDTVSWYQQALGQGPQFIFQYYEEEERQRGNFPDRFSGHQFPNYSSELNVNALLLGDSALYLCASSLSPRAEAFFGQGTRLTVV.

The chain joins TRBV28 to TRBJ1-1; no clear D gene. From germline, CDR1 is MDHEN and CDR2 SYDVKM. Trimming removed 10 bases at V and 0 bases at J, with 15 bases between. The CDR3 has 14 amino acids. Written as DNA, the CDR3 is TGTGCCACTTCGACCCAAGACATGAACACTGAAGCTTTCTTT. Protein: CATSTQDMNTEAFF.

This clone is a singleton in its sample. The J gene is TRBJ1-2, the V gene TRBV7-2; D unclear. The CDR3 runs to 14 residues. Trimming took 5 bases from V and 1 from J, leaving 11 bases between them. CDR1 is SGHTA and CDR2 is FQGNSA in the germline V gene. CDR3 DNA: TGTGCCAGCAGCCAACAACAGAGTAACTATGGCTACACCTTC. It is translated as CASSQQQSNYGYTF.

The chain links TRBV7-3 to TRBJ2-2; possible D gene TRBD2, 5 bases. Germline lookup yields CDR1 SGHTA and CDR2 FQGTGA. The V end was cut by 2 bases, the J end by 7 bases, with 11 bases between. The length of the CDR3 is 14 residues. DNA of the CDR3: TGTGCCAGCAGCTTATCCGGGAACTTCGGGGAGCTGTTTTTT. Its protein product is CASSLSGNFGELFF. The full variable domain, completed using reference TRBV7-3 and TRBJ2-2, is GAGVSQTPSNKVTEKGKYVELRCDPISGHTALYWYRQSLGQGPEFLIYFQGTGAADDSGLPNDRFFAVRPEGSVSTLKIQRTERGDSAVYLCASSLSGNFGELFFGEGSRLTVL.

The rearrangement uses TRBV15 and TRBJ1-5, with D unclear. V was pared by 0 bases and J by 4 bases, with 10 bases between. Looked up from germline, CDR1 is LNHNV and CDR2 is YYDKDF (reference sequence). The length of the CDR3 is 15 residues. This CDR3 reads CATSRDLAGNQPQHF. The CDR3 DNA reads as TGTGCCACCAGCAGAGATCTAGCCGGGAATCAGCCCCAGCATTTT.

The chain carries TRBV28 and TRBJ1-2; D call uncertain. The CDR3 runs 18 residues. CDR1 is MDHEN, CDR2 SYDVKM, per germline. Trimming shortened V by 3 bases and J by 0 bases, and 20 bases separated the two germline ends. CDR3 nucleotide sequence: TGTGCCAGCAGTTTGATGTACATTGGGGTTGCGGCTAACTATGGCTACACCTTC. This encodes CASSLMYIGVAANYGYTF.

This clone came up once. The CDR3 reads CAHLGVMNTEAFF. The CDR3 DNA is TGTGCCCACTTAGGGGTAATGAACACTGAAGCTTTCTTT. The rearrangement uses TRBV2 and TRBJ1-1; weak D call: TRBD1 (5 bases). Germline V gives CDR1 SNHLY, CDR2 FYNNEI. Trimming cost V 11 bases and J 0 bases, with 13 bases left between them. The CDR3 is made up of 13 amino acids. Full variable domain (rest looked up from reference TRBV2 and TRBJ1-1): EPEVTQTPSHQVTQMGQEVILRCVPISNHLYFYWYRQILGQKVEFLVSFYNNEISEKSEIFDDQFSVERPDGSNFTLKIRSTKLEDSAMYFCAHLGVMNTEAFFGQGTRLTVV.

This clone occurred a few times. The J gene is TRBJ2-7, the V gene TRBV6-1; D gene unclear. V lost 10 bases and J 3 bases, leaving 7 bases between the germline ends. Germline V gene lookup returns CDR1 MNHNS and CDR2 SASEGT. The CDR3 is 10 residues long. CDR3: CAIGVYEQYF. The CDR3 coding sequence is TGTGCCATCGGAGTCTACGAGCAGTACTTC.

CDR3: CASEQGGTEAFF. For the CDR3, the DNA is TGTGCCAGCGAACAGGGGGGCACTGAAGCTTTCTTT. The V gene is TRBV10-3, the J gene TRBJ1-1, with 8 bases matching TRBD1. Germline V gene sequence: CDR1 ENHRY, CDR2 SYGVKD. J lost 4 bases, V lost 10 bases, and 5 bases had no gene match. The CDR3 runs 12 residues.

The CDR3 DNA follows: TGCGCCAGCAGCCAAGCATCTGGGGCCAACGTCCTGACTTTC. It codes for CASSQASGANVLTF. This rearrangement joins TRBV4-3 to TRBJ2-6; D not certain. Germline V gene sequence: CDR1 LGHNA, CDR2 YSLEER. CDR3 length: 14 residues. Trimming left V 1 base short and J 1 base short, with 2 bases between.

This clone occurred a few times. The chain has TRBV7-3 and TRBJ2-3; D gene unclear. The CDR3 has 14 residues. Per the germline V gene, CDR1 is SGHTA and CDR2 is FQGTGA. V lost 2 bases to trimming and J lost 0 bases, with 6 bases between them. The CDR3 is CASSLDGSTDTQYF. CDR3 DNA: TGTGCCAGCAGCTTAGATGGGAGCACAGATACGCAGTATTTT.

The V call is TRBV30, the J call TRBJ1-3, with D hard to call. V lost 7 bases, J lost 2 bases, and 9 bases lay in between. CDR1 is GTSNPN and CDR2 is SVGIG in the germline V gene (reference sequence). The CDR3 length is 12 residues. CDR3 region: CAFKIAGNTIYF. For the CDR3, the DNA is TGTGCCTTTAAGATCGCTGGAAACACCATATATTTT.

The chain joins TRBV9 to TRBJ2-7; 9 bases fit TRBD1. CDR1 SGDLS and CDR2 YYNGEE come from the germline V gene. The ends lost 4 bases at V and 13 bases at J; junction bases unmatched: 12. The CDR3 length is 13 residues. The DNA of the CDR3 is TGTGCCAGCAGCCCGACCGGACAGGGGCTACTATACTTC. Translation: CASSPTGQGLLYF.